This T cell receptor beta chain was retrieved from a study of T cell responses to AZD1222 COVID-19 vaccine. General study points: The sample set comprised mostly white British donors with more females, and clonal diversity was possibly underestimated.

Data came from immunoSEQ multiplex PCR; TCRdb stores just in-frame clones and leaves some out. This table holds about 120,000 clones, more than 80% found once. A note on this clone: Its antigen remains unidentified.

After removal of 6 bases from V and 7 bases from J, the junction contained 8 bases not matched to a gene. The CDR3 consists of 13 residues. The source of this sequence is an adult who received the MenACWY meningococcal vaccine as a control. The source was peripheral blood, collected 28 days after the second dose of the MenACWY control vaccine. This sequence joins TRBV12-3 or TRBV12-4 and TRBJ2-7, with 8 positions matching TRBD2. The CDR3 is CASRIAGSWEQYF. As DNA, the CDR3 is TGTGCCAGCAGGATAGCGGGAAGCTGGGAGCAGTACTTC.